The T cell receptor (beta chain) described here comes from a study of breast tumors, draining lymph nodes, adjacent tissues. Using its own MiXCR run on the multiplex PCR reads, TCRdb lists one record per CDR3 protein. This sample has about 270,000 distinct CDR3 sequences, with roughly 31% found just once. This clonotype was seen at least ten times. Breast cancer patients provided tissue from their axillary draining lymph nodes. The trim removed 8 bases at V and 10 bases at J, leaving 4 bases unmatched. CDR1 SEHNR and CDR2 FQNEAQ come from the germline V gene (reference sequence). The CDR3 contains 12 residues.

The specimen was axillary lymph node tissue. This clonotype originated in a female donor with breast cancer. Some clones in this sample may be carry-over from other donors' samples. The chain has TRBV7-9 and TRBJ2-1; TRBD2 agrees at 11 bases. The CDR3 protein is CASGRLAGEQFF. The DNA of the CDR3 is TGTGCCAGCGGGAGACTAGCGGGGGAGCAGTTCTTC. The complete variable domain, with remaining parts taken from reference TRBV7-9 and TRBJ2-1, reads DTGVSQNPRHKITKRGQNVTFRCDPISEHNRLYWYRQTLGQGPEFLTYFQNEAQLEKSRLLSDRFSAERPKGSFSTLEIQRTEQGDSAMYLCASGRLAGEQFFGPGTRLTVL.